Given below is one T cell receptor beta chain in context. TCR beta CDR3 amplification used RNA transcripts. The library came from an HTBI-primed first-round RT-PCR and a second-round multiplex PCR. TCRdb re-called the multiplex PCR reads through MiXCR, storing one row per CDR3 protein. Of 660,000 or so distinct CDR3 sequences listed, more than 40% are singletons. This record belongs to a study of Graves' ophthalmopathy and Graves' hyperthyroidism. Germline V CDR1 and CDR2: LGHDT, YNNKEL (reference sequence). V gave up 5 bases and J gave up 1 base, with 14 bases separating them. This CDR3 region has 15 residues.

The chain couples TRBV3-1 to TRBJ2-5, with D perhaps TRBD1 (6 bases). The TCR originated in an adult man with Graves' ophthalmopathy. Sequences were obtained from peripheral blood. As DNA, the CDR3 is TGTGCCAGCAGCGCATGGACAGCAATCCAAGAGACCCAGTACTTC. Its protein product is CASSAWTAIQETQYF.